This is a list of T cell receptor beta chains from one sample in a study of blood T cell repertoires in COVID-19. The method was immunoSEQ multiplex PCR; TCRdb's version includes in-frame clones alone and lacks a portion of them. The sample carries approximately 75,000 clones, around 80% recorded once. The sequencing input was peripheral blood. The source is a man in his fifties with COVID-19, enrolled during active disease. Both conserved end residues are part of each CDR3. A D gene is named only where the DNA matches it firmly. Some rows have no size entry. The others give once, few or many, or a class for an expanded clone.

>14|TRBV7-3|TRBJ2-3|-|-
CASSLGGPTDTQYF
TGTGCCAGCAGCTTAGGCGGGCCGACAGATACGCAGTATTTT
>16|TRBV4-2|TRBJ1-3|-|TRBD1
CASSQVTGVSGNTIYF
TGTGCCAGCAGCCAGGTTACAGGGGTTTCAGGAAACACCATATATTTT
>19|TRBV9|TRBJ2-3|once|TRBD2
CASSVLSSETSGTTDTQYF
TGTGCCAGCAGCGTACTCTCCTCTGAGACTAGCGGGACTACAGATACGCAGTATTTT
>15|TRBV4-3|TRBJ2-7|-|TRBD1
CASSQVTGGDYEQYF
TGCGCCAGCAGCCAAGTCACAGGGGGCGACTACGAGCAGTACTTC
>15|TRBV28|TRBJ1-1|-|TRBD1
CASSAPGTGATEAFF
TGTGCCAGCAGTGCGCCCGGGACAGGGGCCACTGAAGCTTTCTTT
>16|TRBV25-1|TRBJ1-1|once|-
CASSLHPQGPGGEAFF
TGTGCCAGCAGTCTCCACCCCCAGGGGCCGGGGGGAGAAGCTTTCTTT
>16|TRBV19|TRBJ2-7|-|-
CASSIGGARRSYEQYF
TGTGCCAGTAGTATAGGGGGAGCACGACGCTCCTACGAGCAGTACTTC
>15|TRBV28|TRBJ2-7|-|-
CASRPILGSSYEQYF
TGTGCCAGCAGGCCCATTCTGGGGAGCTCCTACGAGCAGTACTTC
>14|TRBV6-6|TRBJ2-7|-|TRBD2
CASSSSGGTYEQYF
TGTGCCAGCAGTTCCTCGGGGGGTACCTACGAGCAGTACTTC
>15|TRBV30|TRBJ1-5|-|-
CAWRAESGSNQPQHF
TGTGCCTGGAGGGCCGAGTCGGGGAGCAATCAGCCCCAGCATTTT
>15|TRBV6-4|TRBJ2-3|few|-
CASSDGGLVTDTQYF
TGTGCCAGCAGTGACGGGGGACTCGTTACAGATACGCAGTATTTT
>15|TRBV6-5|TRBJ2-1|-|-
CASRSGSSSYNEQFF
TGTGCCAGCAGATCGGGGTCATCCTCCTACAATGAGCAGTTCTTC
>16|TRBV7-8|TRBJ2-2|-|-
CASSPRAVVSTGELFF
TGTGCCAGCAGCCCCAGGGCGGTGGTTAGCACCGGGGAGCTGTTTTTT
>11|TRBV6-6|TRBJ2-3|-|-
CASSFGNTQYF
TGTGCCAGCAGCTTCGGTAATACGCAGTATTTT
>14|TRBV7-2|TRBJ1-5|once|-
CASSLDSSNQPQHF
TGTGCCAGCAGTCTCGACAGTAGCAATCAGCCCCAGCATTTT
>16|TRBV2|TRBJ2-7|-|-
CAKRTGAAGDSYEQYF
TGTGCCAAGCGGACAGGGGCAGCGGGAGACTCCTACGAGCAGTACTTC
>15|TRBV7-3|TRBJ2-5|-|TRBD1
CASSTGTGMLETQYF
TGTGCCAGCAGTACCGGGACAGGGATGTTGGAGACCCAGTACTTC
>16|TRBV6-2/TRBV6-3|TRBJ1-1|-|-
CASSFRQVALNTEAFF
TGTGCCAGCAGCTTCCGACAGGTCGCGCTAAACACTGAAGCTTTCTTT
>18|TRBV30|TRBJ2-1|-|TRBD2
CAWIPLAGGRYSYNEQFF
TGTGCCTGGATCCCTCTAGCGGGAGGACGATATTCCTACAATGAGCAGTTCTTC
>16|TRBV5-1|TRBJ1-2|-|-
CASSLASTGMGHGYTF
TGCGCCAGCAGCTTGGCCTCTACAGGAATGGGCCATGGCTACACCTTC
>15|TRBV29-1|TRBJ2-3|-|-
CSVEGGTPRTDTQYF
TGCAGCGTCGAGGGGGGGACTCCTCGCACAGATACGCAGTATTTT
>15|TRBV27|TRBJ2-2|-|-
CASGPEGVGYEELFF
TGTGCCAGCGGCCCCGAGGGGGTTGGGTATGAGGAGCTGTTTTTT